This record covers a single T cell receptor (beta chain). What it binds is not known. The treatment denotes: oral pan-JAK inhibitor, 5-10 mg twice daily. Both peripheral blood and punch biopsies of lesional scalp skin were obtained from patients who had alopecia areata. This sample is drawn from a study of CD8+ T cells in alopecia areata. Study summary: Affected scalp percentage gauged treated patients' severity.

Once RNA had been extracted, it was reverse transcribed into cDNA to act as the sequencing template. Sequencing was performed with immunoSEQ multiplex PCR; in TCRdb, only in-frame clones are kept and a portion is missing. Here the sample spans about 140,000 clones, approximately 90% being singletons. This CDR3 spans 15 amino acids. The V and J ends lost 4 bases and 2 bases respectively, with 15 bases between them. The V gene's germline CDR1 is SGHVS and CDR2 FNYEAQ. The study, taken as a whole, reports: Across lesional scalp, and particularly alopecia totalis/universalis, clonality surpassed that of normal scalp. Having one nonresponder leaves uncertain how baseline CD8+ expansion relates to response.

This receptor was taken from a human donor with alopecia areata. This specimen consisted of CD8+ T cells sorted from blood, obtained at week 4, from a patient treated with tofacitinib. The chain combines TRBV7-6 with TRBJ2-7; weak D call: TRBD2 (5 bases). The chain's CDR3 is CASSSADGGAYEQYF. CDR3 DNA: TGTGCCAGCAGCTCCGCCGATGGAGGCGCCTACGAGCAGTACTTC.